Listed here are 23 T cell receptor beta chains from one sample, sequenced in a study of preoperative IRX-2 immunotherapy in early breast cancer. The protocol was immunoSEQ multiplex PCR, while the TCRdb copy is restricted to in-frame clones and leaves out a portion. The sample records about 27,000 clones, approximately 80% being singletons. Treatment specified: preoperative locoregional IRX-2 cytokine immunotherapy. The specimen was lymph node tissue, collected before IRX-2 immunotherapy. The receptors here all came from a human donor with breast cancer.

The chain combines TRBV11-3 with TRBJ1-1, with a possible D match to TRBD1 (5 bases). This CDR3 has 16 residues. From germline, CDR1 is SGHNT and CDR2 YENEEA. V lost 3 bases and J lost 6, with 20 bases in between. The DNA of the CDR3 is TGTGCCAGCAGCTTGATCCAGGGTGTAGGGAAAGCTGAAGCTTTCTTT. Translation: CASSLIQGVGKAEAFF.

This chain links TRBV11-3 with TRBJ2-1; D unresolved. This CDR3 is 14 amino acids long. Trimming pared 0 bases from V and 4 bases from J, leaving 7 bases between. CDR1 and CDR2 from the germline V gene are SGHNT and YENEEA. The CDR3 coding sequence is TGTGCCAGCAGCTTAGAGGGCCTTTACAATGAGCAGTTCTTC. It is translated as CASSLEGLYNEQFF.

The chain combines TRBV19 with TRBJ2-7; 14 nucleotides match TRBD2. The CDR3 totals 16 residues. The germline gives CDR1 LNHDA, CDR2 SQIVND (reference sequence). The V segment lost 5 bases and the J segment 1 base; nucleotides outside the gene matches: 4. CDR3 nucleotides: TGTGCCAGTAGTTCGGGACTAGCGGGGGTTTCCTACGAGCAGTACTTC. Its translation is CASSSGLAGVSYEQYF. Full variable domain (missing parts from reference TRBV19 and TRBJ2-7): DGGITQSPKYLFRKEGQNVTLSCEQNLNHDAMYWYRQDPGQGLRLIYYSQIVNDFQKGDIAEGYSVSREKKESFPLTVTSAQKNPTAFYLCASSSGLAGVSYEQYFGPGTRLTVT.

V usage is TRBV11-3 and J usage is TRBJ1-2, with TRBD1 identical over 7 bases. Germline V CDR1 and CDR2: SGHNT, YENEEA. V lost 6 bases, J lost 0 bases, and 10 bases stayed unmatched. CDR3 size: 16 residues. CDR3 residues: CASSTLTGTSNYGYTF. The CDR3 bases are TGTGCCAGCAGTACGTTGACAGGGACCTCTAACTATGGCTACACCTTC.

The V gene is TRBV6-8, the J gene TRBJ1-1, with 7 bases that match TRBD1. Germline-derived CDR1 and CDR2 are MNHGY and SAAAGT. V lost 0 bases and J lost 2; bases outside the gene matches: 3. The CDR3 is 15 residues long. The DNA of the CDR3 is TGTGCCAGCAGTTACTCGGGACAGATAAACACTGAAGCTTTCTTT. Encoded protein: CASSYSGQINTEAFF.

V and J are TRBV6-8 and TRBJ1-1; the D is unclear. The CDR3 has 12 amino acids. With 8 bases removed from V and 3 bases from J, the gap between germline ends came to 10 bases. Germline V gene data show CDR1 as MNHGY and CDR2 as SAAAGT. The CDR3 nucleotides are TGTGCCAGCGGAGGGAGCTACACTGAAGCTTTCTTT. This gives the protein CASGGSYTEAFF.

The genes are TRBV19 and TRBJ1-2; D is undetermined. CDR1 is LNHDA and CDR2 is SQIVND in the germline V gene (reference sequence). This CDR3 contains 15 residues. Trimming removed 3 bases from V and 6 bases from J, with 17 bases in between. The CDR3 DNA sequence: TGTGCCAGTAGTATCGAGGACGGTGCCCGGGATGGCTACACCTTC. This codes for CASSIEDGARDGYTF.

This sequence joins TRBV7-1 and TRBJ1-2; D may be TRBD1 (5 bases). TRBV7-1 is designated an ORF whose function remains uncertain. The CDR3 is made up of 13 amino acids. The V and J ends lost 5 bases and 7 bases respectively, with 14 bases between them. The CDR3 region is CASSQILRGGYTF. For the CDR3, the DNA is TGTGCCAGCAGCCAAATTTTGAGGGGTGGCTACACCTTC.

This clone was seen a handful of times. J is TRBJ1-2 and V is TRBV6-8; no definite D call. The CDR3 is 14 amino acids. The V gene's germline CDR1 is MNHGY and CDR2 SAAAGT. Trimming took 8 bases from V and 4 from J, leaving 17 bases between them. The CDR3 DNA reads TGTGCCAGCGCATGGTCCAGCTCGACCTATGGCTACACCTTC. Its protein product is CASAWSSSTYGYTF.

This chain links TRBV6-8 with TRBJ2-3; D not certain. Trimming removed 0 bases at V and 6 bases at J, with 10 bases between. Germline V gene data show CDR1 as MNHGY and CDR2 as SAAAGT. This CDR3 region has 14 residues. The CDR3 DNA follows: TGTGCCAGCAGTTACTCGACGAAAGCGGATACGCAGTATTTT. It codes for CASSYSTKADTQYF.

The genes are TRBV6-8 and TRBJ1-1; weak D call: TRBD1 (6 bases). The germline V and J ends were trimmed by 6 bases and 1 base, with 9 bases remaining between them. Germline CDR1 reads MNHGY; CDR2 reads SAAAGT. There are 13 residues in the CDR3. The CDR3 nucleotides read TGTGCCAGCAGGGGCAGGGGGAACACTGAAGCTTTCTTT. Its protein product is CASRGRGNTEAFF.

The chain links TRBV28 to TRBJ1-3; D remains unclear. The length of the CDR3 is 15 residues. Trimming pared 1 base from V and 0 bases from J, leaving 7 bases between. The germline CDR1 and CDR2 sequences are MDHEN and SYDVKM. CDR3 loop: CASSLSTISGNTIYF. The DNA of the CDR3 is TGTGCCAGCAGTTTATCGACCATCTCTGGAAACACCATATATTTT.

The chain carries TRBV11-3 and TRBJ2-2, with unresolved D. Trimming left V 3 bases short and J 6 bases short, with 14 bases between. Per the germline V gene, CDR1 is SGHNT and CDR2 is YENEEA. The CDR3 has 15 amino acids. The CDR3 loop reads CASSLGGRYSGELFF. The CDR3 DNA is TGTGCCAGCAGCTTGGGTGGACGATATTCCGGGGAGCTGTTTTTT. The complete variable domain, with remaining parts taken from reference TRBV11-3 and TRBJ2-2, reads EAGVVQSPRYKIIEKKQPVAFWCNPISGHNTLYWYLQNLGQGPELLIRYENEEAVDDSQLPKDRFSAERLKGVDSTLKIQPAELGDSAVYLCASSLGGRYSGELFFGEGSRLTVL.

The rearrangement uses TRBV6-8 and TRBJ2-7; 8 nucleotides line up with TRBD2. The CDR3 extends over 13 amino acids. V trimming: 10 bases; J trimming: 7 bases; junction bases outside the gene matches: 12. Germline V gene sequence: CDR1 MNHGY, CDR2 SAAAGT. CDR3 coding DNA: TGTGCCATCAAGAGCGGGGGCCAAGGAGAGCAGTACTTC. It specifies CAIKSGGQGEQYF.

The chain's CDR3 is CASSEATGANYGYTF. CDR3 DNA: TGTGCCAGCAGTGAAGCTACAGGGGCGAACTATGGCTACACCTTC. The V call is TRBV6-1, the J call TRBJ1-2, with 7 nucleotides matching TRBD1. Germline CDR1 MNHNS, CDR2 SASEGT. This CDR3 contains 15 residues. V shed 0 bases and J 2 bases; nucleotides not matched to a gene: 3.

The genes are TRBV6-8 and TRBJ1-2; 9 positions agree with TRBD1. Germline-derived CDR1 and CDR2 are MNHGY and SAAAGT. The CDR3 consists of 15 residues. Trimming took 0 bases from V and 5 from J; bases not matched to a gene: 4. This CDR3 is CASSYSQGATYGYTF. CDR3 DNA sequence: TGTGCCAGCAGTTACTCACAGGGGGCGACTTATGGCTACACCTTC.

This clone rates as medium-sized. The chain combines TRBV6-8 with TRBJ1-3, with TRBD1 matching over 7 bases. Trimming cost V 8 bases and J 4 bases; bases outside gene matches: 5. The CDR3 consists of 13 residues. The germline V gene encodes CDR1 MNHGY and CDR2 SAAAGT. The CDR3 DNA is TGTGCCAGCCGACAGGGACTCGGAAACACCATATATTTT. Translated, it gives CASRQGLGNTIYF.

The chain has TRBV23-1 and TRBJ1-5; tentatively, D is TRBD1 (6 bases). TRBV23-1 is labeled an ORF, and its function is uncertain. This CDR3 has 16 amino acids. Between the trimmed V and J ends, which lost 6 bases and 6 bases, there was a span of 21 bases. The CDR3 DNA reads as TGCGCCAGCAGCCAAGACCACAGGGTTTACGCTCAGCCCCAGCATTTT. The encoded protein is CASSQDHRVYAQPQHF.

This sequence joins TRBV23-1 and TRBJ2-2; 7 positions match TRBD2. TRBV23-1 is sorted into the ORF group, with uncertain function. This CDR3 comprises 13 residues. V gave up 6 bases and J gave up 7 bases; unmatched junction bases: 5. DNA for the CDR3: TGCGCCAGCAGCCCCAGCGGGATCGGGGAGCTGTTTTTT. It specifies CASSPSGIGELFF.

The gene calls are TRBV15 and TRBJ2-7; maybe TRBD1 (6 bases). Trimming stripped 3 bases from V and 7 bases from J, with 19 bases between. The CDR3 loop spans 15 amino acids. Germline-derived CDR1 and CDR2 are LNHNV and YYDKDF (reference sequence). CDR3 in DNA: TGTGCCACCAGCAGGGATTTACAGGGCCAGGGAGAGCAGTACTTC. It is translated as CATSRDLQGQGEQYF.

This chain uses TRBV28 with TRBJ1-5; D not resolved. CDR1 is MDHEN and CDR2 is SYDVKM in the germline V gene. V was clipped by 3 bases and J by 9 bases, with 15 bases between them. The length of the CDR3 is 14 residues. CDR3 sequence: CASSFSGSSMPQHF. Written as DNA, the CDR3 is TGTGCCAGCAGTTTTTCCGGGTCCTCGATGCCCCAGCATTTT.

The gene calls are TRBV19 and TRBJ2-6; TRBD1 aligns across 11 bases. V trimming: 5 bases; J trimming: 0 bases; junction bases outside the gene matches: 6. CDR3 length: 18 residues. The germline V gene has CDR1 LNHDA and CDR2 SQIVND (reference sequence). Written as DNA, the CDR3 is TGTGCCAGTAGTTACCGGGACAGGGGGTTCTCTGGGGCCAACGTCCTGACTTTC. The encoded protein is CASSYRDRGFSGANVLTF.

This chain joins TRBV5-1 and TRBJ1-6; D is unresolved. V lost 4 bases and J 10 bases, leaving 18 bases between the germline ends. CDR3 length equals 15 residues. The germline gives CDR1 SGHRS, CDR2 YFSETQ. The CDR3 spells CASSPSGPEGSPLHF. As DNA, the CDR3 is TGCGCCAGCAGCCCATCGGGCCCTGAGGGATCACCCCTCCACTTT.